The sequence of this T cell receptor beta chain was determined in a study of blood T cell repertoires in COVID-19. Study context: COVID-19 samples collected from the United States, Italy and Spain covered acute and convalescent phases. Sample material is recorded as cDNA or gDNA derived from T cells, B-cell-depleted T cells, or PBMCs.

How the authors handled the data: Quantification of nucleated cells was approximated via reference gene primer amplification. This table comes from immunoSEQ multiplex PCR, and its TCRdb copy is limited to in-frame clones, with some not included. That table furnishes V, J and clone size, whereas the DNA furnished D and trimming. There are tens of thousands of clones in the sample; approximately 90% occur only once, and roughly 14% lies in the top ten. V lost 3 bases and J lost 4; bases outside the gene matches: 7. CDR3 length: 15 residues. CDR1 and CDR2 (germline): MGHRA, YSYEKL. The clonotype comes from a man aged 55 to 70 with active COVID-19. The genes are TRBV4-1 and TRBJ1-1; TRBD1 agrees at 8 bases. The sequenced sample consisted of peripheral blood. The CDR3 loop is CASSHPGQGGTEAFF. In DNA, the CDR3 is TGCGCCAGCAGCCATCCAGGACAGGGAGGCACTGAAGCTTTCTTT.